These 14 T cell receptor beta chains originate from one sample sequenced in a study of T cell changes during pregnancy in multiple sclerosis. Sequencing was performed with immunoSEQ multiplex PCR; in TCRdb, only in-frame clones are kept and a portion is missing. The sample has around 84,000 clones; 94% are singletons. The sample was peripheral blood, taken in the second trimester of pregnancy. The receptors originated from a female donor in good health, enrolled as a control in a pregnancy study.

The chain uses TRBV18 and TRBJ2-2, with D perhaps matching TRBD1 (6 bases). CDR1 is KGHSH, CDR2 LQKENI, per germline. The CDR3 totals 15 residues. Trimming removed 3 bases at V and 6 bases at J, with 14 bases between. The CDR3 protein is CASSPERGNAGELFF. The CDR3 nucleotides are TGTGCCAGCTCACCGGAAAGGGGGAATGCCGGGGAGCTGTTTTTT.

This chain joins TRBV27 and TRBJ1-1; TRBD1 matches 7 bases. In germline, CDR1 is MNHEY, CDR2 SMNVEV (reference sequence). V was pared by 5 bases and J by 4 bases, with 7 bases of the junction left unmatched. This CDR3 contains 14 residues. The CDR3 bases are TGTGCCAGCAGTCCTCCAGGGGGGCGCACTGAAGCTTTCTTT. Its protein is CASSPPGGRTEAFF.

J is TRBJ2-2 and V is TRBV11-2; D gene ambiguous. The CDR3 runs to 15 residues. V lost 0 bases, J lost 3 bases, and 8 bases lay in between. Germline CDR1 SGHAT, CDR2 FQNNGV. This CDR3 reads CASSLERQYTGELFF. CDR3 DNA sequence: TGTGCCAGCAGCTTAGAGAGGCAGTACACCGGGGAGCTGTTTTTT.

CDR3 sequence (DNA): TGTGCCAGCAGCTTAGATGGCCGAGAGACCCAGTACTTC. It encodes CASSLDGRETQYF. J is TRBJ2-5 and V is TRBV7-9; D gene uncertain. Per the germline V gene, CDR1 is SEHNR and CDR2 is FQNEAQ (reference sequence). Trimming cost V 1 base and J 4 bases, with 7 bases left between them. The CDR3 is 13 residues long.

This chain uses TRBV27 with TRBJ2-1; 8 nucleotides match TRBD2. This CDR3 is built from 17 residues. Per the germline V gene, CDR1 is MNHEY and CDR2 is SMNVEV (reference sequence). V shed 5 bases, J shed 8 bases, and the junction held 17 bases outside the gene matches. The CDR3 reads CASSLKGSGTFADEQFF. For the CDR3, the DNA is TGTGCCAGCAGTCTAAAGGGTAGCGGGACGTTCGCCGATGAGCAGTTCTTC.

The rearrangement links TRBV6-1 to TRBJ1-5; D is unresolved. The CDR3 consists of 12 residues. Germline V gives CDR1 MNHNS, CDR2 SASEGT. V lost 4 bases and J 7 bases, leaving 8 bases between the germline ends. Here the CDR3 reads CASSGLGQPQHF. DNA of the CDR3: TGTGCCAGCAGTGGTTTGGGCCAGCCCCAGCATTTT.

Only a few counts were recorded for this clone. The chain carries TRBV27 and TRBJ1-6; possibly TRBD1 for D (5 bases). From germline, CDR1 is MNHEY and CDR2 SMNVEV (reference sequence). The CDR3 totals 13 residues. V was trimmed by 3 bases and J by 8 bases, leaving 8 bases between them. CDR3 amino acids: CASSFRDYSPLHF. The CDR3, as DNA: TGTGCCAGCAGTTTCAGGGACTATTCACCCCTCCACTTT.

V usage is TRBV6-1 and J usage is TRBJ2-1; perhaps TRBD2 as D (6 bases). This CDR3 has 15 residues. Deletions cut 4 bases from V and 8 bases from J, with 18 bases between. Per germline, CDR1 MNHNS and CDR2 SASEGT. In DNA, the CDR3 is TGTGCCAGCAGTGCAGCCAGAACGGGAGTCTATGAGCAGTTCTTC. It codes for CASSAARTGVYEQFF.

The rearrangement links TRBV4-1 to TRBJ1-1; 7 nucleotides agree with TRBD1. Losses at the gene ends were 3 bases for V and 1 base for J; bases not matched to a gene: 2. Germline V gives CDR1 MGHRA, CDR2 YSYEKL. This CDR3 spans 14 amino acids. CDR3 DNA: TGCGCCAGCAGCCACCGGACAGGGAACACTGAAGCTTTCTTT. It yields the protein CASSHRTGNTEAFF.

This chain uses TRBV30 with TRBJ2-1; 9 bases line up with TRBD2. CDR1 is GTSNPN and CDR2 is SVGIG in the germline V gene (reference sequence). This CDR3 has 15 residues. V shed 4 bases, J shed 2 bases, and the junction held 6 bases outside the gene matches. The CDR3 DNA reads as TGTGCCTGGAAATCCGGGACTAGCACCTACAATGAGCAGTTCTTC. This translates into CAWKSGTSTYNEQFF.

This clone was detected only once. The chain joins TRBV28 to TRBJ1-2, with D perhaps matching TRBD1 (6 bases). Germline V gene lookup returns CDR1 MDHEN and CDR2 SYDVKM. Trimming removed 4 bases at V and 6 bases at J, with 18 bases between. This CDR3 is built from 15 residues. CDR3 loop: CASSSLNRVRDGYTF. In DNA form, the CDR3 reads TGTGCCAGCAGTTCCCTAAACAGGGTTCGGGATGGCTACACCTTC.

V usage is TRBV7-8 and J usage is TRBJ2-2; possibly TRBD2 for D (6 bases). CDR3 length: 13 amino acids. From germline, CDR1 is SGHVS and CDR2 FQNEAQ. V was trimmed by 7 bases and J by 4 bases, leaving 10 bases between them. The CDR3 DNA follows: TGTGCCAGCATCATGACTAGCACCGGGGAGCTGTTTTTT. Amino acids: CASIMTSTGELFF.

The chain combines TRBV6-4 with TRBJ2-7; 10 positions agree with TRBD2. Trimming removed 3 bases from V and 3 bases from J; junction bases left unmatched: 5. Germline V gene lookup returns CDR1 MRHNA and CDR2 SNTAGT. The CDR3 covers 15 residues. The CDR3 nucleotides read TGTGCCAGCAGTGATACGTCTAGCGGGAGCTACGAGCAGTACTTC. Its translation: CASSDTSSGSYEQYF.

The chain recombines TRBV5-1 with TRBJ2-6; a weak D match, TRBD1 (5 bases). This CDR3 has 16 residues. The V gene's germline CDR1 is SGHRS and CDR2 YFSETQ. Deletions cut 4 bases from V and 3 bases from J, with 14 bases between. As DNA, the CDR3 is TGCGCCAGCAGCCCCGGTCAGGGCGGTGGGGCCAACGTCCTGACTTTC. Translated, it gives CASSPGQGGGANVLTF. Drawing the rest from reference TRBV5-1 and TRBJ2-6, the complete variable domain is KAGVTQTPRYLIKTRGQQVTLSCSPISGHRSVSWYQQTPGQGLQFLFEYFSETQRNKGNFPGRFSGRQFSNSRSEMNVSTLELGDSALYLCASSPGQGGGANVLTFGAGSRLTVL.